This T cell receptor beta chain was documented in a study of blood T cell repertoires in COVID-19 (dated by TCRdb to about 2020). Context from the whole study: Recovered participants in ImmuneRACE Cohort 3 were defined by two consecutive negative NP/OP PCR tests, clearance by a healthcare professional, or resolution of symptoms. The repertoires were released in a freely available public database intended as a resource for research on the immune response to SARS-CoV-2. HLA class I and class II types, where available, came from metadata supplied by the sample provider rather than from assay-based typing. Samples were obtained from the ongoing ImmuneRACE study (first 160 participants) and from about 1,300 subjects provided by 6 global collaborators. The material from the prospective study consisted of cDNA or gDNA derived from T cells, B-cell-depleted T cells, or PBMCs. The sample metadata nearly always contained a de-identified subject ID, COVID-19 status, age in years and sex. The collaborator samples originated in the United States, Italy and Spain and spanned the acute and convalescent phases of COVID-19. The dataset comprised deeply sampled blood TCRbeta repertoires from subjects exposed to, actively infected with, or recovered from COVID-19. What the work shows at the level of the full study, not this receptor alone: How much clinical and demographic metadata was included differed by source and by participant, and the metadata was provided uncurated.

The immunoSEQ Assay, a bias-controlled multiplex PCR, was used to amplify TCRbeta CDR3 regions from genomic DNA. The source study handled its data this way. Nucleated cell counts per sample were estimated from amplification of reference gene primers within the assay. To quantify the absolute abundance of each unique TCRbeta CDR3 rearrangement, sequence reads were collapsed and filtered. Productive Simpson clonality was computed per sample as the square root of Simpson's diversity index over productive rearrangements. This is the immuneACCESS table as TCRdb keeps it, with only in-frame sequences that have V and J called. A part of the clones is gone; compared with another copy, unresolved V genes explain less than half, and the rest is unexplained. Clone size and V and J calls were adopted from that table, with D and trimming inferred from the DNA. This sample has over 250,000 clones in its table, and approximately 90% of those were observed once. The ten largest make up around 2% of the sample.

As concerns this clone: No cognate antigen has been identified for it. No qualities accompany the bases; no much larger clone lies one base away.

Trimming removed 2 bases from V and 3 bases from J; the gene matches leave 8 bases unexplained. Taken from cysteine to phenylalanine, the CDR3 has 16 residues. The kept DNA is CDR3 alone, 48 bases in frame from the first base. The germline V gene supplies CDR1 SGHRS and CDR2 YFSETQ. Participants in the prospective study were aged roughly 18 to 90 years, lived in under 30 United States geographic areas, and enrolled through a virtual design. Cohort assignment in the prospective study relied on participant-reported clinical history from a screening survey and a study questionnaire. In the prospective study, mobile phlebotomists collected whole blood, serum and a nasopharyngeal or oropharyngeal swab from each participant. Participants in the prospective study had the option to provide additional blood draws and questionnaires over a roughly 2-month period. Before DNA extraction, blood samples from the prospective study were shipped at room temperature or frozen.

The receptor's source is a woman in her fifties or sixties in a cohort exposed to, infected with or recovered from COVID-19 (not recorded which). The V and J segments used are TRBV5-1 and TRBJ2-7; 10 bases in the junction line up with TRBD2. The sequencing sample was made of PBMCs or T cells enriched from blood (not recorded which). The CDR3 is CASSFLAGEGGYEQYF. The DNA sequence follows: TGCGCCAGCAGCTTCCTAGCGGGAGAGGGGGGCTACGAGCAGTACTTC.